A single sample gave rise to the 32 T cell receptor beta chains below, sequenced in a study of shared clonotypes between healthy human individuals. This table comes from immunoSEQ multiplex PCR, and its TCRdb copy is limited to in-frame clones, with some not included. Altogether roughly 2.2 million clones are present, 85% to 95% being singletons, with the ten largest covering under 0.45%. Sample: naive CD4+ T cells from PBMCs. As to subset: CD45RA+ positively selected. The source is a man younger than 35 in good health. Some clones in this sample may be carry-over from other donors' samples.

The V call is TRBV15, the J call TRBJ2-5; 7 bases are a match to TRBD2. Germline V CDR1 and CDR2: LNHNV, YYDKDF (reference sequence). The CDR3 is 15 residues long. Germline trimming cut 0 bases from V and 1 base from J; bases unmatched to any gene: 2. DNA of the CDR3: TGTGCCACCAGCAGAGATCGGGAGGTCCAAGAGACCCAGTACTTC. This codes for CATSRDREVQETQYF.

This rearrangement joins TRBV28 to TRBJ1-5; D unclear. The germline V gene encodes CDR1 MDHEN and CDR2 SYDVKM. The CDR3 loop spans 15 amino acids. The V end lost 8 bases, the J end lost 7 bases, and 21 bases lay between the germline ends. This chain's CDR3 is CASLSRIPIVQPQHF. The CDR3 nucleotides are TGTGCCAGCCTCTCCAGGATCCCGATCGTCCAGCCCCAGCATTTT.

This clone turned up a few times. The genes are TRBV4-1 and TRBJ1-5, with D perhaps matching TRBD1 (6 bases). The CDR3 length is 13 residues. The V gene lost 4 bases and the J gene lost 7 bases, with 11 bases spanning the gap. CDR1 is MGHRA, CDR2 YSYEKL, per germline. This CDR3 reads CASSLGGYQPQHF. DNA of the CDR3: TGCGCCAGCAGCCTAGGGGGATACCAGCCCCAGCATTTT.

This sequence joins TRBV11-2 and TRBJ2-3; TRBD2 is a possible D gene (6 bases). This CDR3 is 17 amino acids long. CDR1 SGHAT and CDR2 FQNNGV come from the germline V gene. V shed 4 bases and J shed 2 bases, with 19 bases lying between them. CDR3 sequence reads: CASSSGGASSLTDTQYF. The CDR3 region has the DNA TGTGCCAGCAGCTCCGGAGGGGCTAGTAGCCTCACAGATACGCAGTATTTT.

Notes on this clone: Distinct nucleotide sequences in the sample also encode this CDR3. The chain has TRBV7-2 and TRBJ1-3; 9 nucleotides align to TRBD1. This CDR3 is built from 14 residues. Unmatched junction bases numbered 1, after V lost 5 bases and J lost 2 bases. Per germline, CDR1 SGHTA and CDR2 FQGNSA. CDR3 loop: CASSRDRAGNTIYF. Here the CDR3 DNA reads TGTGCCAGCAGCCGGGACAGGGCTGGAAACACCATATATTTT.

The chain couples TRBV5-6 to TRBJ1-3, with unresolved D. This CDR3 is built from 13 residues. Germline loops: CDR1 SGHDT, CDR2 YYEEEE. V was shortened by 0 bases and J by 6 bases, with 7 bases between the two germline ends. In DNA, the CDR3 is TGTGCCAGCAGCTTGGCCGCTGCAAACACCATATATTTT. It specifies CASSLAAANTIYF.

The gene calls are TRBV18 and TRBJ2-7; no clear D. The CDR3 extends over 16 amino acids. V lost 4 bases and J lost 0, with 16 bases in between. Germline V lookup: CDR1 KGHSH, CDR2 LQKENI. CDR3 region: CASSLNTLLVSYEQYF. CDR3 sequence (DNA): TGTGCCAGCTCACTAAATACCCTCCTCGTCTCCTACGAGCAGTACTTC.

The sample holds one count of this clone. J is TRBJ1-1 and V is TRBV7-6; D unresolved. Per the germline V gene, CDR1 is SGHVS and CDR2 is FNYEAQ. Trimming stripped 5 bases from V and 11 bases from J, with 9 bases between. This CDR3 comprises 10 residues. CDR3 in DNA: TGTGCCAGCAGCCCCTCGGAGGCTTTCTTT. It encodes CASSPSEAFF.

The V call is TRBV7-3, the J call TRBJ2-3, with 9 bases aligning to TRBD2. CDR3 size: 18 residues. Germline CDR1 is SGHTA and CDR2 is FQGTGA. V was clipped by 1 base and J by 0 bases; unmatched bases: 8. CDR3 protein: CASSLMASGTLSTDTQYF. In nucleotides, the CDR3 is TGTGCCAGCAGCTTAATGGCTAGCGGGACCCTTAGCACAGATACGCAGTATTTT. Full variable domain (outside the CDR3, taken from reference TRBV7-3 and TRBJ2-3): GAGVSQTPSNKVTEKGKYVELRCDPISGHTALYWYRQSLGQGPEFLIYFQGTGAADDSGLPNDRFFAVRPEGSVSTLKIQRTERGDSAVYLCASSLMASGTLSTDTQYFGPGTRLTVL.

The chain employs TRBV9 and TRBJ2-7; 8 bases are a match to TRBD2. The length of the CDR3 is 16 residues. Losses at the gene ends were 0 bases for V and 2 bases for J; bases not matched to a gene: 7. Germline CDR1 is SGDLS and CDR2 is YYNGEE. CDR3 protein: CASSVASLAGTYEQYF. The CDR3 nucleotides read TGTGCCAGCAGCGTAGCTTCCCTAGCGGGTACCTACGAGCAGTACTTC.

This chain connects TRBV6-6 to TRBJ2-2; 8 positions agree with TRBD1. With 3 bases clipped from V and 5 bases from J, the junction kept 2 bases outside the gene matches. The CDR3 contains 14 residues. CDR1 MNHNY and CDR2 SVGAGI come from the germline V gene (reference sequence). CDR3 in DNA: TGTGCCAGCAGTTATCGACAGGGGACCGGGGAGCTGTTTTTT. This encodes CASSYRQGTGELFF.

CDR3 DNA: TGTGCCACCAGCAGAGAATCAGGGGGCGGCTATGGCTACACCTTC. Translated: CATSRESGGGYGYTF. The V call is TRBV15, the J call TRBJ1-2; 8 nucleotides match TRBD1. V dropped 0 bases and J dropped 4; count of bases not matched to a gene: 4. Germline V gives CDR1 LNHNV, CDR2 YYDKDF (reference sequence). This CDR3 has 15 residues.

The V gene is TRBV7-6, the J gene TRBJ2-7; TRBD1 is a possible D gene (5 bases). Germline V gene data show CDR1 as SGHVS and CDR2 as FNYEAQ. The germline V and J ends were trimmed by 3 bases and 2 bases, with 14 bases remaining between them. The CDR3 has 15 residues. The CDR3 DNA sequence: TGTGCCAGCAGCTTGACAGTATCAGGTACCTACGAGCAGTACTTC. Residues: CASSLTVSGTYEQYF. The full variable domain, its missing parts supplied by reference TRBV7-6 and TRBJ2-7, is GAGVSQSPRYKVTKRGQDVALRCDPISGHVSLYWYRQALGQGPEFLTYFNYEAQQDKSGLPNDRFSAERPEGSISTLTIQRTEQRDSAMYRCASSLTVSGTYEQYFGPGTRLTVT.

The genes are TRBV29-1 and TRBJ2-7; TRBD1 matches at 9 bases. The germline CDR1 and CDR2 sequences are SQVTM and ANQGSEA. The CDR3 has 15 amino acids. The junction had 4 bases not matched to a gene; V was cut back by 0 bases and J by 1 base. CDR3 sequence: CSVEDSGQGSYEQYF. CDR3 bases: TGCAGCGTTGAAGATAGCGGACAGGGGTCCTACGAGCAGTACTTC.

The chain combines TRBV7-3 with TRBJ2-1; possible D gene TRBD2, 7 bases. Trimming left V 3 bases short and J 2 bases short, with 17 bases between. This CDR3 contains 17 residues. Germline V CDR1 and CDR2: SGHTA, FQGTGA. The CDR3 sequence: CASSFSGGWRTYNEQFF. DNA for the CDR3: TGTGCCAGCAGCTTTTCGGGGGGCTGGCGGACCTACAATGAGCAGTTCTTC.

J is TRBJ2-7 and V is TRBV7-6, with TRBD2 matching 13 bases. CDR3 length: 15 residues. Germline values: CDR1 SGHVS, CDR2 FNYEAQ. With 0 bases clipped from V and 6 bases from J, the junction kept 2 bases outside the gene matches. The CDR3 DNA sequence: TGTGCCAGCAGCTTAGCGCGGACTAGCGGGAGCGAGCAGTACTTC. As protein: CASSLARTSGSEQYF.

A remark on this clone: Mismatch with germline at one junction end may stem from a read error. The gene calls are TRBV28 and TRBJ1-1; TRBD1 matches 10 bases. CDR1 and CDR2 from the germline V gene are MDHEN and SYDVKM. The length of the CDR3 is 15 residues. CDR3 DNA sequence: TGTGCCAGCAGACAAGGGACAGGGGCGAACGCTGAAGCTTTCTTT. Its translation: CASRQGTGANAEAFF.

V usage is TRBV30 and J usage is TRBJ2-1; D perhaps matches TRBD2 (5 bases). There are 16 residues in the CDR3. Trimming took off 0 bases at V and 2 bases at J, with 14 bases between the two ends. Germline-derived CDR1 and CDR2 are GTSNPN and SVGIG (reference sequence). This chain's CDR3 is CAWSVPLLAPYNEQFF. CDR3 nucleotides: TGTGCCTGGAGTGTACCACTCCTAGCACCCTACAATGAGCAGTTCTTC.

V usage is TRBV30 and J usage is TRBJ2-5, with 10 nucleotides matching TRBD1. Germline V gene sequence: CDR1 GTSNPN, CDR2 SVGIG (reference sequence). Trimming took 0 bases from V and 11 from J; bases not matched to a gene: 6. CDR3 length: 13 amino acids. In DNA form, the CDR3 reads TGTGCCTGGAGTGTGGGACAGGGGTTTGGGCAGTACTTC. Translated: CAWSVGQGFGQYF.

This clone has a single count. This specimen includes other DNA sequences encoding the same CDR3. This chain uses TRBV2 with TRBJ2-5, with TRBD2 identical over 16 bases. CDR3 length: 16 residues. The V segment lost 4 bases and the J segment 3 bases; nucleotides outside the gene matches: 2. The germline gives CDR1 SNHLY, CDR2 FYNNEI. DNA of the CDR3: TGTGCCAGCAGTGGGGGACTAGCGGGAGGGGAAGAGACCCAGTACTTC. As protein: CASSGGLAGGEETQYF.

Details on this clone: Other DNA sequences in this specimen translate into the identical CDR3. This chain joins TRBV7-9 and TRBJ2-3; no firm D call. V lost 4 bases and J lost 1, with 3 bases in between. Germline CDR1 SEHNR, CDR2 FQNEAQ (reference sequence). The CDR3 covers 12 residues. CDR3 in DNA: TGTGCCAGCAGCTCGGGCACAGATACGCAGTATTTT. Encoded protein: CASSSGTDTQYF. The full variable domain, rest sourced from reference TRBV7-9 and TRBJ2-3, is DTGVSQNPRHKITKRGQNVTFRCDPISEHNRLYWYRQTLGQGPEFLTYFQNEAQLEKSRLLSDRFSAERPKGSFSTLEIQRTEQGDSAMYLCASSSGTDTQYFGPGTRLTVL.

V gene TRBV14 combines with J gene TRBJ1-1, with unresolved D. Germline loops: CDR1 SGHDN, CDR2 FVKESK. With 2 bases removed from V and 6 bases from J, the gap between germline ends came to 16 bases. The CDR3 has 15 residues. The CDR3, as DNA: TGTGCCAGCAGCCAACCGACCGGGGAGGCAGCTGAAGCTTTCTTT. Translated, it gives CASSQPTGEAAEAFF.

This chain connects TRBV7-9 to TRBJ2-1; either TRBD1 or TRBD2 may supply D (6 bases each). The CDR3 covers 18 residues. Trimming removed 1 base from V and 0 bases from J, with 16 bases in between. Germline V CDR1 and CDR2: SEHNR, FQNEAQ (reference sequence). This chain's CDR3 is CASSLDWGGTSSYNEQFF. CDR3 sequence (DNA): TGTGCCAGCAGCTTAGATTGGGGCGGGACAAGCTCCTACAATGAGCAGTTCTTC.

J is TRBJ2-2 and V is TRBV28; D might be TRBD1 (6 bases). Trimming pared 6 bases from V and 4 bases from J, leaving 9 bases between. The CDR3 has 13 residues. CDR1 MDHEN and CDR2 SYDVKM come from the germline V gene. CDR3 amino acids: CASRFRGTGELFF. In DNA form, the CDR3 reads TGTGCCAGCAGATTCAGGGGCACCGGGGAGCTGTTTTTT.

This rearrangement joins TRBV27 to TRBJ2-1; tentative D call: TRBD2 (5 bases). The germline V gene encodes CDR1 MNHEY and CDR2 SMNVEV (reference sequence). Deletions cut 5 bases from V and 0 bases from J, with 17 bases between. The CDR3 contains 17 residues. As DNA, the CDR3 is TGTGCCAGCAGTCTCTCCCAATTTGGGAGCTCCTACAATGAGCAGTTCTTC. Translated, it gives CASSLSQFGSSYNEQFF.

In the case of this clone: Other DNA sequences in this specimen translate into the identical CDR3. The V and J genes are TRBV20-1 and TRBJ1-2; the D is unclear. Trimming removed 7 bases at V and 0 bases at J, with 6 bases between. The CDR3 has 11 amino acids. CDR1 is DFQATT, CDR2 SNEGSKA, per germline (reference sequence). The CDR3: CSVGANYGYTF. For the CDR3, the DNA is TGCAGTGTTGGGGCTAACTATGGCTACACCTTC.

The J gene is TRBJ2-3, the V gene TRBV10-1; 7 bases agree with TRBD1. This CDR3 is 12 amino acids long. V was pared by 5 bases and J by 6 bases, with 2 bases of the junction left unmatched. Per the germline V gene, CDR1 is WNHNN and CDR2 is SYGVQD (reference sequence). CDR3 in DNA: TGCGCCAGCAGTAGCAGGGGGGATACGCAGTATTTT. It yields the protein CASSSRGDTQYF.

This chain joins TRBV7-8 and TRBJ1-3; D might be TRBD1 (6 bases). The germline V gene encodes CDR1 SGHVS and CDR2 FQNEAQ. The CDR3 consists of 16 residues. The ends were cut back, 4 bases at V and 0 bases at J, with 13 bases in the middle. The DNA for the CDR3 is TGTGCCAGCAGCTCCGCTGGGACATTCTCTGGAAACACCATATATTTT. Its protein is CASSSAGTFSGNTIYF.

CDR3 amino acids: CASSISVGPYEQYF. CDR3 coding DNA: TGTGCCAGTAGTATCAGCGTTGGGCCCTACGAGCAGTACTTC. J is TRBJ2-7 and V is TRBV19; D uncertain. The CDR3 is made up of 14 amino acids. V lost 3 bases, J lost 2 bases, and 11 bases lay in between. CDR1 LNHDA and CDR2 SQIVND come from the germline V gene (reference sequence).

This clone was recorded once. The chain recombines TRBV10-3 with TRBJ2-1; 9 nucleotides line up with TRBD2. The CDR3 totals 15 residues. Germline CDR1 and CDR2: ENHRY and SYGVKD. V lost 11 bases and J lost 10; bases outside the gene matches: 18. The CDR3 spells CAATGGRGGDGEQFF. CDR3 coding DNA: TGTGCCGCAACCGGCGGGAGGGGCGGGGACGGGGAGCAGTTCTTC.

This chain links TRBV5-1 with TRBJ2-6, with 9 bases that match TRBD1. Losses at the gene ends were 5 bases for V and 1 base for J; bases not matched to a gene: 10. Germline values: CDR1 SGHRS, CDR2 YFSETQ. The CDR3 extends over 18 amino acids. The CDR3 DNA follows: TGCGCCAGCAGGGCCTCAGGACAGGGGACATCTGGGGCCAACGTCCTGACTTTC. This encodes CASRASGQGTSGANVLTF.

V usage is TRBV7-8 and J usage is TRBJ1-2, with no clear D. Germline-derived CDR1 and CDR2 are SGHVS and FQNEAQ. This CDR3 is built from 14 residues. The germline V and J ends were trimmed by 0 bases and 5 bases, with 10 bases remaining between them. CDR3 in amino acids: CASSLAPNLYGYTF. CDR3 DNA sequence: TGTGCCAGCAGCTTAGCCCCGAATCTATATGGCTACACCTTC. Filled out from reference TRBV7-8 and TRBJ1-2, the complete variable domain reads GAGVSQSPRYKVAKRGQDVALRCDPISGHVSLFWYQQALGQGPEFLTYFQNEAQLDKSGLPSDRFFAERPEGSVSTLKIQRTQQEDSAVYLCASSLAPNLYGYTFGSGTRLTVV.